Below, 22 T cell receptor beta chains from the same sample are listed, as sequenced in a study of human T cells and chemical hapten exposure. TCRdb reprocessed the RACE reads via MiXCR and lists one record per CDR3 protein. Counted here are tens of thousands of distinct CDR3 sequences, about 6.3% occurring once; the ten biggest clones make up 1% to 1.5%. Noted time point: patch test 2, 6 weeks after DPC sensitization. Specified treatment: therapeutic diphenylcyclopropenone sensitization with weekly scalp DPC. The material sequenced was whole blood, taken in connection with sensitization to the hapten diphenylcyclopropenone (DPC). These TCRs come from a woman aged 25 to 39 with alopecia areata. Some clones in this sample may be carry-over from other donors' samples.

About this clonotype itself: The germline gene is not matched at one end of the junction; a read error may be the cause. V gene TRBV4-2 combines with J gene TRBJ1-4; D is ambiguous. The CDR3 is made up of 11 amino acids. Germline assignment: CDR1 LGHNA and CDR2 YNFKEQ. The CDR3 sequence: CASSQAGEMVF. CDR3 nucleotide sequence: TGTGCCAGCAGCCAAGCGGGAGAAATGGTGTTT.

This clonotype was counted many times. The rearrangement links TRBV29-1 to TRBJ2-2; maybe TRBD1 (5 bases). Germline V gives CDR1 SQVTM, CDR2 ANQGSEA. V lost 4 bases to trimming and J lost 7 bases, with 22 bases between them. This CDR3 contains 16 residues. The DNA for the CDR3 is TGCAGCGTTGTATGGAGACAGTCAACCTTCCTCGGGGAGCTGTTTTTT. It is translated as CSVVWRQSTFLGELFF.

J is TRBJ1-2 and V is TRBV5-6; weak D call: TRBD1 (5 bases). The CDR3 runs to 16 residues. Trimming stripped 2 bases from V and 2 bases from J, with 16 bases between. Germline values: CDR1 SGHDT, CDR2 YYEEEE. The CDR3 sequence is CASSLPGYGGNYGYTF. CDR3 nucleotide sequence: TGTGCCAGCAGCTTACCGGGTTACGGGGGAAACTATGGCTACACCTTC.

Many counts were recorded for this clonotype. The chain has TRBV20-1 and TRBJ2-7; tentative D call: TRBD1 (5 bases). Germline values: CDR1 DFQATT, CDR2 SNEGSKA (reference sequence). V shed 8 bases and J shed 0 bases, with 14 bases lying between them. CDR3 size: 13 residues. For the CDR3, the DNA is TGCAGTACTACAGGCCGTAACTCCTACGAGCAGTACTTC. Protein product: CSTTGRNSYEQYF.

This clonotype appeared a few times. V usage is TRBV3-1 and J usage is TRBJ2-1; D perhaps matches TRBD2 (6 bases). The V end was cut by 4 bases, the J end by 9 bases, with 19 bases between. The CDR3 consists of 15 residues. Per germline, CDR1 LGHDT and CDR2 YNNKEL (reference sequence). The CDR3 region is CASSLSAGNGREQFF. CDR3 coding DNA: TGTGCCAGCAGCCTCAGCGCGGGGAACGGACGTGAGCAGTTCTTC.

This clonotype was picked up many times. The genes are TRBV29-1 and TRBJ2-7, with 9 bases fitting TRBD2. Germline V lookup: CDR1 SQVTM, CDR2 ANQGSEA. The CDR3 runs 14 residues. The trim removed 4 bases at V and 2 bases at J, leaving 6 bases unmatched. CDR3 nucleotides: TGCAGCGTTGGAGGGCGGGGGGGCCCCTACGAGCAGTACTTC. It specifies CSVGGRGGPYEQYF.

The sample holds a few counts of this clonotype. The V gene is TRBV7-2, the J gene TRBJ1-5, with D unresolved. The CDR3 is 17 amino acids. Germline V gene sequence: CDR1 SGHTA, CDR2 FQGNSA. V lost 4 bases to trimming and J lost 5 bases, with 21 bases between them. The CDR3 DNA reads TGTGCCAGCAGCTCCCGGACCGGACCGGATAGTCATCAGCCCCAGCATTTT. It encodes CASSSRTGPDSHQPQHF. The complete variable domain, with remaining parts taken from reference TRBV7-2 and TRBJ1-5, reads GAGVSQSPSNKVTEKGKDVELRCDPISGHTALYWYRQSLGQGLEFLIYFQGNSAPDKSGLPSDRFSAERTGGSVSTLTIQRTQQEDSAVYLCASSSRTGPDSHQPQHFGDGTRLSIL.

This clonotype occurred a few times. The V call is TRBV20-1, the J call TRBJ1-2; D gene ambiguous. Germline V CDR1 and CDR2: DFQATT, SNEGSKA (reference sequence). The CDR3 sequence is 14 residues long. V was clipped by 5 bases and J by 4 bases, with 17 bases between them. CDR3 protein: CSAPTLSGGYGYTF. The CDR3 DNA reads TGCAGTGCTCCGACCCTTTCAGGAGGCTATGGCTACACCTTC.

This clonotype showed up just a few times. The gene calls are TRBV5-4 and TRBJ2-7; maybe TRBD1 (6 bases). This CDR3 region has 15 residues. Per the germline V gene, CDR1 is SGHNT and CDR2 is YYREEE (reference sequence). V gave up 5 bases and J gave up 0 bases, with 15 bases separating them. The CDR3: CASRNRDTLSYEQYF. As DNA, the CDR3 is TGTGCCAGCAGAAACCGGGACACCCTCTCCTACGAGCAGTACTTC.

There are many counts of this clonotype. The chain employs TRBV6-5 and TRBJ1-2; D gene uncertain. Germline V gene lookup returns CDR1 MNHEY and CDR2 SVGAGI. This CDR3 has 13 amino acids. V dropped 5 bases and J dropped 4 bases, with 11 bases sitting between them. DNA of the CDR3: TGTGCCAGCAGTAGCCAGAGCTCCTATGGCTACACCTTC. It encodes CASSSQSSYGYTF.

This clonotype was seen a handful of times. The chain combines TRBV11-2 with TRBJ1-2; maybe TRBD1 (6 bases). V lost 3 bases and J 2 bases, leaving 13 bases between the germline ends. The CDR3 has 15 amino acids. In germline, CDR1 is SGHAT, CDR2 FQNNGV. Here the CDR3 DNA reads TGTGCCAGCAGCTTCACGAGGACAGTCAACTATGGCTACACCTTC. Translation gives CASSFTRTVNYGYTF. The variable domain in full, completed from reference TRBV11-2 and TRBJ1-2, reads EAGVAQSPRYKIIEKRQSVAFWCNPISGHATLYWYQQILGQGPKLLIQFQNNGVVDDSQLPKDRFSAERLKGVDSTLKIQPAKLEDSAVYLCASSFTRTVNYGYTFGSGTRLTVV.

This clonotype was detected many times. The rearrangement uses TRBV5-1 and TRBJ2-3; 7 nucleotides align to TRBD2. CDR3 length: 16 amino acids. J lost 4 bases, V lost 2 bases, and 10 bases had no gene match. From germline, CDR1 is SGHRS and CDR2 YFSETQ. The CDR3: CASSFSPGGVSDTQYF. The CDR3, as DNA: TGCGCCAGCAGCTTTTCGCCGGGGGGTGTCTCAGATACGCAGTATTTT.

At least ten counts were recorded for this clonotype. This chain links TRBV7-2 with TRBJ2-7, with 10 bases matching TRBD2. This CDR3 is 17 amino acids long. In germline, CDR1 is SGHTA, CDR2 FQGNSA. Trimming cost V 1 base and J 6 bases; bases outside gene matches: 12. The DNA of the CDR3 is TGTGCCAGCAGCTTAGGGGCCCTAATAGCGGGGGGAGGCGAGCAGTACTTC. It encodes CASSLGALIAGGGEQYF.

This clonotype was observed a few times. The V and J genes are TRBV5-5 and TRBJ1-1; the D is unclear. CDR3 length: 15 residues. Germline V gene data show CDR1 as SGHKS and CDR2 as YYEKEE (reference sequence). Trimming left V 2 bases short and J 1 base short, with 12 bases between. Written as DNA, the CDR3 is TGTGCCAGCAGCTTCCACGGTATGGCGAACACTGAAGCTTTCTTT. Its protein is CASSFHGMANTEAFF. Together with reference TRBV5-5 and TRBJ1-1, the CDR3 gives the full variable domain: DAGVTQSPTHLIKTRGQQVTLRCSPISGHKSVSWYQQVLGQGPQFIFQYYEKEERGRGNFPDRFSARQFPNYSSELNVNALLLGDSALYLCASSFHGMANTEAFFGQGTRLTVV.

This clonotype showed up just a few times. This chain joins TRBV7-2 and TRBJ2-1; possibly TRBD1 for D (5 bases). Germline V gene sequence: CDR1 SGHTA, CDR2 FQGNSA. The V end was cut by 5 bases, the J end by 9 bases, with 17 bases between. CDR3 size: 14 residues. CDR3 in DNA: TGTGCCAGCAGCCCCTTATGGAGCAGGGCTGAGCAGTTCTTC. This encodes CASSPLWSRAEQFF.

The gene calls are TRBV29-1 and TRBJ2-3, with 7 bases lining up with TRBD2. CDR1 SQVTM and CDR2 ANQGSEA come from the germline V gene. After removal of 3 bases from V and 13 bases from J, the junction contained 7 bases not matched to a gene. The CDR3 is made up of 11 amino acids. DNA for the CDR3: TGCAGCGTTGATCCCGGGACTACAAAGTATTTT. This sequence encodes CSVDPGTTKYF.

This clonotype occurred many times. This chain joins TRBV7-3 and TRBJ2-3; unclear D gene. The V and J ends lost 5 bases and 4 bases respectively, with 13 bases between them. Germline V CDR1 and CDR2: SGHTA, FQGTGA. The CDR3 consists of 14 residues. The CDR3 sequence: CASSERPGADTQYF. CDR3 bases: TGTGCCAGCAGCGAGCGCCCTGGCGCAGATACGCAGTATTTT. Together with reference TRBV7-3 and TRBJ2-3, the CDR3 gives the full variable domain: GAGVSQTPSNKVTEKGKYVELRCDPISGHTALYWYRQSLGQGPEFLIYFQGTGAADDSGLPNDRFFAVRPEGSVSTLKIQRTERGDSAVYLCASSERPGADTQYFGPGTRLTVL.

This clonotype was recorded a few times. This chain uses TRBV7-2 with TRBJ1-3; D not certain. Germline CDR1 SGHTA, CDR2 FQGNSA. The V gene lost 2 bases and the J gene lost 0 bases, with 11 bases spanning the gap. The CDR3 has 16 residues. CDR3 DNA sequence: TGTGCCAGCAGCTTATATACGGTGAGCTCTGGAAACACCATATATTTT. Its protein is CASSLYTVSSGNTIYF.

J is TRBJ1-5 and V is TRBV18; D remains unclear. The V gene's germline CDR1 is KGHSH and CDR2 LQKENI. Trimming took 9 bases from V and 0 from J, leaving 18 bases between them. The CDR3 runs to 16 residues. Here the CDR3 reads CARGLQHPYSNQPQHF. The CDR3 DNA reads TGTGCCAGGGGTTTACAGCATCCCTATAGCAATCAGCCCCAGCATTTT.

This clonotype has at least ten counts. J is TRBJ1-1 and V is TRBV25-1; 8 nucleotides match TRBD1. The V gene end was trimmed by 6 bases and the J gene end by 4 bases; junction bases not matched to a gene: 4. There are 13 residues in the CDR3. Germline CDR1 reads MGHDK; CDR2 reads SYGVNS. Written as DNA, the CDR3 is TGTGCCAGCAGGAAAACAGGGGGCACTGAAGCTTTCTTT. It encodes CASRKTGGTEAFF.

V and J are TRBV5-5 and TRBJ2-5; weak D call: TRBD1 (5 bases). Germline assignment: CDR1 SGHKS and CDR2 YYEKEE (reference sequence). This CDR3 is 13 amino acids long. V lost 3 bases and J 10 bases, leaving 16 bases between the germline ends. The CDR3 DNA reads TGTGCCAGCAGCTCACAACAGGCTGGGATCCAGTACTTC. It translates to CASSSQQAGIQYF.

This clonotype was seen ten or more times. This chain links TRBV6-6 with TRBJ1-5; D gene unclear. Germline V gene data show CDR1 as MNHNY and CDR2 as SVGAGI (reference sequence). This CDR3 comprises 16 residues. The V end lost 5 bases, the J end lost 0 bases, and 14 bases lay between the germline ends. The DNA of the CDR3 is TGTGCCAGCAGTCAGACGCAACAGAATAGCAATCAGCCCCAGCATTTT. This codes for CASSQTQQNSNQPQHF.